This T cell receptor (beta chain) was captured in a study of T cell repertoires in cytomegalovirus infection. Study in general: Public TCR beta signatures indicated both CMV infection and matching HLA type.

Using its own MiXCR run on the reads, TCRdb lists one record per CDR3 protein. The profile shows about 140,000 distinct CDR3 sequences, roughly 6% of them singletons. This clonotype was seen ten or more times. Its antigen is undetermined. General observations from the study: The ex vivo response showed dominance by HLA-C-restricted CMV-specific TCR beta clonotypes. People with CMV and the relevant HLA were identified by cumulative public TCR beta family frequency.

The sequencing sample was made of PBMCs. This TCR was sampled from a human donor in good health (CMV status not recorded). Some clones in this sample may be carry-over from other donors' samples.

The CDR3, as DNA: TGCAGCGTTGAGGTAGAGACCCAGTACTTC. Translating gives CSVEVETQYF. The J gene is TRBJ2-5, the V gene TRBV29-1; D gene uncertain. Trimming took off 3 bases at V and 4 bases at J, with 3 bases between the two ends. Germline lookup yields CDR1 SQVTM and CDR2 ANQGSEA. The CDR3 extends over 10 amino acids.